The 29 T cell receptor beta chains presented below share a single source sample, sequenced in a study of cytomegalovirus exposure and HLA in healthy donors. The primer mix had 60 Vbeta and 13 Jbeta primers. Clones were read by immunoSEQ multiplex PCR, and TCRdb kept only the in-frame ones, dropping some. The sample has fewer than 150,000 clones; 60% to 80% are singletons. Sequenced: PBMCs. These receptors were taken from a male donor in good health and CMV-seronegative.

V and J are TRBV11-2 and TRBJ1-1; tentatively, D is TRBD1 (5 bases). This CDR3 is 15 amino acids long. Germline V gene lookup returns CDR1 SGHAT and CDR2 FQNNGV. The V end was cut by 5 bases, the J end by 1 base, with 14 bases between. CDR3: CASSTLGQGNTEAFF. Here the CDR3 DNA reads TGTGCCAGCAGCACCCTGGGGCAGGGGAACACTGAAGCTTTCTTT. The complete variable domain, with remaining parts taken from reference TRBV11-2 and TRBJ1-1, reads EAGVAQSPRYKIIEKRQSVAFWCNPISGHATLYWYQQILGQGPKLLIQFQNNGVVDDSQLPKDRFSAERLKGVDSTLKIQPAKLEDSAVYLCASSTLGQGNTEAFFGQGTRLTVV.

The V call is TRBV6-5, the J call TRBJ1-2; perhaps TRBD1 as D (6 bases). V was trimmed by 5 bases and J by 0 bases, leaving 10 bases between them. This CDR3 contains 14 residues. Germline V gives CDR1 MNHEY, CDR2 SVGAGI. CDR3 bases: TGTGCCAGCAGTGAGACAGGATCTAACTATGGCTACACCTTC. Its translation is CASSETGSNYGYTF.

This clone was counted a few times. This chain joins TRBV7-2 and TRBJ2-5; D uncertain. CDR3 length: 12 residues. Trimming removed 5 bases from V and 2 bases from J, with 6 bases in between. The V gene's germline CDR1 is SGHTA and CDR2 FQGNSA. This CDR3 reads CASSRVQETQYF. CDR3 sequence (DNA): TGTGCCAGCAGCCGGGTTCAAGAGACCCAGTACTTC.

CDR3 coding DNA: TGTGCCAGCAGTGCGGCCAGGCTAGCCAAAAACATTCAGTACTTC. Protein: CASSAARLAKNIQYF. The chain is built from TRBV2 and TRBJ2-4; no clear D. Germline V gene lookup returns CDR1 SNHLY and CDR2 FYNNEI. There are 15 residues in the CDR3. Trimming cost V 4 bases and J 0 bases, with 10 bases left between them.

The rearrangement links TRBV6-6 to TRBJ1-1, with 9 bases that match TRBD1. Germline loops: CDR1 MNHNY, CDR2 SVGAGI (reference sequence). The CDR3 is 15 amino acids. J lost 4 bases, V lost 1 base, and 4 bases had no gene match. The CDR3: CASSYLLQGATEAFF. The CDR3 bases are TGTGCCAGCAGTTACTTGTTACAGGGGGCCACTGAAGCTTTCTTT.

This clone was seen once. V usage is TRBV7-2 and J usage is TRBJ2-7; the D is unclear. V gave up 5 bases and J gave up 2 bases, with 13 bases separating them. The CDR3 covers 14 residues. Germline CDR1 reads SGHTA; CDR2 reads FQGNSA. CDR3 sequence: CASSRPDGAYEQYF. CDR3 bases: TGTGCCAGCAGCCGTCCCGACGGAGCCTACGAGCAGTACTTC.

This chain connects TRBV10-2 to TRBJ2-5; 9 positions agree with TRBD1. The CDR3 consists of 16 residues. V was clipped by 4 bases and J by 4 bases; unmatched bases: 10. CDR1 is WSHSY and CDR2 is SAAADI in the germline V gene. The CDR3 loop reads CASSASGTGLTETQYF. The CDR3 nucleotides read TGCGCCAGCAGTGCTTCAGGGACAGGGTTGACAGAGACCCAGTACTTC.

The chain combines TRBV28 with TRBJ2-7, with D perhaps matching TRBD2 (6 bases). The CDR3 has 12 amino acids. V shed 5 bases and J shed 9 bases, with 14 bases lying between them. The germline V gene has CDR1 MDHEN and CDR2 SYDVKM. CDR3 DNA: TGTGCCAGCAGTCTCCGGGCCGGGGGGCAGTACTTC. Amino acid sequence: CASSLRAGGQYF. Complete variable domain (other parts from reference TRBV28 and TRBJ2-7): DVKVTQSSRYLVKRTGEKVFLECVQDMDHENMFWYRQDPGLGLRLIYFSYDVKMKEKGDIPEGYSVSREKKERFSLILESASTNQTSMYLCASSLRAGGQYFGPGTRLTVT.

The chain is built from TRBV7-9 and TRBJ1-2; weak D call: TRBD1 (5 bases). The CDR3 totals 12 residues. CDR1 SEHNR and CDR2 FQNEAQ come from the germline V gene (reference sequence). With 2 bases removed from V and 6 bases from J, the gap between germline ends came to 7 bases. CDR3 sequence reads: CASSLRGDGYTF. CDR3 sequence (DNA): TGTGCCAGCAGCTTACGGGGGGATGGCTACACCTTC.

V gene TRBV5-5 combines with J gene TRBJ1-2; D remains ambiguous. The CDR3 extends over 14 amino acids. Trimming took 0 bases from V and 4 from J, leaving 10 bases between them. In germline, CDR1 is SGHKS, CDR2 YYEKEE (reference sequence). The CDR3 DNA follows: TGTGCCAGCAGCTTGGGTCGGTCGGGCTATGGCTACACCTTC. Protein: CASSLGRSGYGYTF.

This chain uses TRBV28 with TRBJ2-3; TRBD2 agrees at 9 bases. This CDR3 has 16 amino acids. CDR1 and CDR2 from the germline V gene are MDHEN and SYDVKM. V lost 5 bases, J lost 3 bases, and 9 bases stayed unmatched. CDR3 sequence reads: CASSPGLAGVTDTQYF. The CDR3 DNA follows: TGTGCCAGCAGTCCGGGACTAGCCGGGGTGACAGATACGCAGTATTTT.

Here the CDR3 reads CASSERSVDTGSSPLHF. The DNA for the CDR3 is TGTGCCAGCAGTGAACGGTCGGTGGATACAGGGTCATCACCCCTCCACTTT. The chain employs TRBV25-1 and TRBJ1-6; D is possibly TRBD1 (6 bases). The CDR3 consists of 17 residues. Trimming cost V 2 bases and J 10 bases, with 21 bases left between them. Germline V lookup: CDR1 MGHDK, CDR2 SYGVNS.

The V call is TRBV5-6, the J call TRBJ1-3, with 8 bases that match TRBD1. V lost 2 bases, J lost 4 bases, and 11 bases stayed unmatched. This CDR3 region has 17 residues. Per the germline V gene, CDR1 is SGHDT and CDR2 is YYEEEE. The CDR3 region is CASSLLAGGLSGNTIYF. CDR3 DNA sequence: TGTGCCAGCAGCTTACTCGCAGGGGGCCTCTCCGGAAACACCATATATTTT.

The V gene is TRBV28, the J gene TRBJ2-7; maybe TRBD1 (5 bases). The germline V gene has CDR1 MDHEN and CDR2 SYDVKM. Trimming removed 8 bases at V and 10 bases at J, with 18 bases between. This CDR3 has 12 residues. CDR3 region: CASRGQMTRQYF. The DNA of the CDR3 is TGTGCCAGCCGCGGACAAATGACGCGTCAGTACTTC.

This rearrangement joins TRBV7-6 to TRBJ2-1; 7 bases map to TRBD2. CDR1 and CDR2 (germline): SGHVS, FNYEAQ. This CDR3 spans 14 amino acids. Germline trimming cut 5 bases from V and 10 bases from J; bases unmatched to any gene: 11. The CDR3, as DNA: TGTGCCAGCAGCCTCAAACCACGGGGGGAAGAGCAGTTCTTC. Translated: CASSLKPRGEEQFF. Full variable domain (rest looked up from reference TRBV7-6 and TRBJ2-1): GAGVSQSPRYKVTKRGQDVALRCDPISGHVSLYWYRQALGQGPEFLTYFNYEAQQDKSGLPNDRFSAERPEGSISTLTIQRTEQRDSAMYRCASSLKPRGEEQFFGPGTRLTVL.

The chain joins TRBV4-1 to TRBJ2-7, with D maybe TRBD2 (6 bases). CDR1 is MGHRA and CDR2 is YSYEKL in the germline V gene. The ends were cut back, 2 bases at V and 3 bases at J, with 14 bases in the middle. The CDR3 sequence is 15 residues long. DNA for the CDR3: TGCGCCAGCAGCCAAAAGGAGGGCGGTGGCTACGAGCAGTACTTC. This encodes CASSQKEGGGYEQYF.

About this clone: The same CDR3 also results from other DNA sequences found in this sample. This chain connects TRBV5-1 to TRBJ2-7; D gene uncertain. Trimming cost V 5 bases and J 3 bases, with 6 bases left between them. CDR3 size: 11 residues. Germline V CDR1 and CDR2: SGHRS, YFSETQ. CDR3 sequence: CASSSGYEQYF. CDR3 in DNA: TGCGCCAGCAGTTCAGGCTACGAGCAGTACTTC.

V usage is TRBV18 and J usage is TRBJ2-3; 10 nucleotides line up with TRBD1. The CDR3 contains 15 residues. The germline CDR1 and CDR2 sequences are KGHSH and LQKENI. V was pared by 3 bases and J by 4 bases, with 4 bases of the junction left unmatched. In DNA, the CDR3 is TGTGCCAGCTCACCCGGGACAGGGGAGTCAGATACGCAGTATTTT. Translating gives CASSPGTGESDTQYF.

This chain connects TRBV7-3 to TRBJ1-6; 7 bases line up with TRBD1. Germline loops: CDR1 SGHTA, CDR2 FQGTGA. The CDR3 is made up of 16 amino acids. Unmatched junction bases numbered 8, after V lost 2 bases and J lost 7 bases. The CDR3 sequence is CASSLLTGPYNSPLHF. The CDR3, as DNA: TGTGCCAGCAGCTTACTGACAGGGCCTTACAATTCACCCCTCCACTTT.

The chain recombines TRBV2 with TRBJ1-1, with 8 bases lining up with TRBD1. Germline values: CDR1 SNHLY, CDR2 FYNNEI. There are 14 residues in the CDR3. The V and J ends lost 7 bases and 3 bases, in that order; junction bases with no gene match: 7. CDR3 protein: CASMGVQGDTEAFF. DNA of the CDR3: TGTGCCAGCATGGGGGTACAGGGGGACACTGAAGCTTTCTTT.

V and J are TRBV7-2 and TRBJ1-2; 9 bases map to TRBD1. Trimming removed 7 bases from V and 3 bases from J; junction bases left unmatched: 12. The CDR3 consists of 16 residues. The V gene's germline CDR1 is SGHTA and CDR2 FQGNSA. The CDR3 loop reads CASTSYLQGAHYGYTF. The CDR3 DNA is TGTGCCAGCACCTCATACCTACAGGGGGCTCACTATGGCTACACCTTC. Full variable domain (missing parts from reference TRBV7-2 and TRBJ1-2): GAGVSQSPSNKVTEKGKDVELRCDPISGHTALYWYRQSLGQGLEFLIYFQGNSAPDKSGLPSDRFSAERTGGSVSTLTIQRTQQEDSAVYLCASTSYLQGAHYGYTFGSGTRLTVV.

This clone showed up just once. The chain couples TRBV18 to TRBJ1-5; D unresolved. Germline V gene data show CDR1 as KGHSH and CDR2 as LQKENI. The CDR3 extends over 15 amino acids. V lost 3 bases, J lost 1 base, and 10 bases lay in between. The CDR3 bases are TGTGCCAGCTCACCGGCGGTGACGAGCAATCAGCCCCAGCATTTT. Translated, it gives CASSPAVTSNQPQHF.

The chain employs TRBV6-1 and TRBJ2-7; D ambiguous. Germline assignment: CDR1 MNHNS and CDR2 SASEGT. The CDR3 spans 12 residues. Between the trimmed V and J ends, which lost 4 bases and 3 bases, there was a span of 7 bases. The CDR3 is CASSVQDYEQYF. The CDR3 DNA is TGTGCCAGCAGTGTCCAGGACTACGAGCAGTACTTC.

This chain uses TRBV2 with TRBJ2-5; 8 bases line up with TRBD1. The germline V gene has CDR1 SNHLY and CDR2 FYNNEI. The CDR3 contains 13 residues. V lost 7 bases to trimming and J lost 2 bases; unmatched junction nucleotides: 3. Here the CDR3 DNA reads TGTGCCAGCACCCAGGGGGCTCAAGAGACCCAGTACTTC. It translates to CASTQGAQETQYF.

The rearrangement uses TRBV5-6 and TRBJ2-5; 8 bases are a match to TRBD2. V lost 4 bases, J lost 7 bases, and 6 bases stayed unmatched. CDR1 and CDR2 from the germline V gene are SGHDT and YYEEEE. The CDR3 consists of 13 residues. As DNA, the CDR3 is TGTGCCAGCAGCCGGGGGGGTACCGGGACCCAGTACTTC. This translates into CASSRGGTGTQYF.

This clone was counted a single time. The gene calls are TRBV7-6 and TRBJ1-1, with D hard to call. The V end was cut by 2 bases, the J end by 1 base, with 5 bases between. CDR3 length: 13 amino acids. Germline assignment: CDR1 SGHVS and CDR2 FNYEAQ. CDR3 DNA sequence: TGTGCCAGCAGCTTATATAGGAACACTGAAGCTTTCTTT. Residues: CASSLYRNTEAFF.

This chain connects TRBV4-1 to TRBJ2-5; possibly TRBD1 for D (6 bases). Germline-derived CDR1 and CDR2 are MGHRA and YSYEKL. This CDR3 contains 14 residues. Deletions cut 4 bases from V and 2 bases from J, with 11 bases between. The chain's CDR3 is CASSPGQGQETQYF. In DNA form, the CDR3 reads TGCGCCAGCAGCCCGGGGCAGGGGCAAGAGACCCAGTACTTC.

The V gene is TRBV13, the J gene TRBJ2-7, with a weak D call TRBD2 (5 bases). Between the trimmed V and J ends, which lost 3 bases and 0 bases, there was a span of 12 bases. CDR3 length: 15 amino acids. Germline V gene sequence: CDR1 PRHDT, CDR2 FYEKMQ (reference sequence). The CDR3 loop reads CASSFATGSSYEQYF. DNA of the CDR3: TGTGCCAGCAGCTTCGCTACGGGGTCCTCCTACGAGCAGTACTTC. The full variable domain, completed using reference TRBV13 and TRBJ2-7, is AAGVIQSPRHLIKEKRETATLKCYPIPRHDTVYWYQQGPGQDPQFLISFYEKMQSDKGSIPDRFSAQQFSDYHSELNMSSLELGDSALYFCASSFATGSSYEQYFGPGTRLTVT.

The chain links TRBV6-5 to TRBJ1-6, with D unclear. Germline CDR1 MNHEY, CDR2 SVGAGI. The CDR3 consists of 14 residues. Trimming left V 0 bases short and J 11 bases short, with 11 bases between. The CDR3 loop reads CASSYSSRTPPLHF. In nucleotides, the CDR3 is TGTGCCAGCAGTTACTCGAGTCGTACTCCACCCCTCCACTTT.